Below are 27 T cell receptor beta chains sequenced from a single sample in a study of Ad26.COV2.S vaccination and SARS-CoV-2 variants. The repertoire was sequenced with immunoSEQ multiplex PCR; TCRdb's copy has only in-frame clones and lacks some. Here the sample spans about 680,000 clones, 89% being singletons. Treatment of the sample: around 19 received Ad26.COV2.S at low or high dose, single or two shots; 5 received placebo; per-sample allocation not given. Day 63 after the first injection of vaccine or placebo was the sampling time. Sequencing was performed on peripheral blood, taken in a trial of Ad26.COV2.S vaccine versus placebo. The receptors derive from a person between 18 and 60 years old who received the Ad26.COV2.S COVID-19 vaccine or a placebo.

The J gene is TRBJ1-1, the V gene TRBV18, with a weak D call TRBD1 (6 bases). V shed 6 bases and J shed 8 bases, with 19 bases lying between them. Germline V gene lookup returns CDR1 KGHSH and CDR2 LQKENI. CDR3 length: 14 residues. CDR3 sequence (DNA): TGTGCCAGCTCGCCCGACCGGGGGGCGGGGGAAGCTTTCTTT. Protein product: CASSPDRGAGEAFF.

The rearrangement links TRBV7-3 to TRBJ2-3, with 8 bases identical to TRBD2. The CDR3 totals 15 residues. The germline V gene encodes CDR1 SGHTA and CDR2 FQGTGA. Trimming at V came to 1 base and at J to 1 base, leaving 1 base not matched to a gene. Here the CDR3 DNA reads TGTGCCAGCAGCTTAAGCGGGGGGCGCACAGATACGCAGTATTTT. Translated, it gives CASSLSGGRTDTQYF.

J is TRBJ2-4 and V is TRBV21-1; the table's TRBD2 call for D was not verified on the DNA. TRBV21-1 is listed as a pseudogene. The CDR3 consists of 14 residues. The CDR3, as DNA: TGTGCCAGCAGCAGGAAGGGAGGGAGGGACATTCAGTACTTC. Translating gives CASSRKGGRDIQYF.

The chain recombines TRBV2 with TRBJ1-2; 9 bases line up with TRBD1. J was trimmed by 8 bases and V by 8 bases; bases with no gene match: 12. Germline values: CDR1 SNHLY, CDR2 FYNNEI. This CDR3 is built from 14 residues. In DNA, the CDR3 is TGTGCCAGCGGTAATACAGGGGGCGCGGAAGGCTACACCTTC. Its translation: CASGNTGGAEGYTF.

The chain carries TRBV19 and TRBJ1-4, with D hard to call. V gave up 0 bases and J gave up 6 bases, with 14 bases separating them. CDR3 length equals 16 residues. Germline lookup yields CDR1 LNHDA and CDR2 SQIVND (reference sequence). DNA of the CDR3: TGTGCCAGTAGTATAGACCCCGGGAGATCGGATGAAAAACTGTTTTTT. Translating gives CASSIDPGRSDEKLFF.

The chain is built from TRBV6-5 and TRBJ2-7, with D unresolved. Germline CDR1 and CDR2: MNHEY and SVGAGI. The CDR3 is made up of 14 amino acids. With 6 bases removed from V and 5 bases from J, the gap between germline ends came to 17 bases. The CDR3 DNA follows: TGTGCCAGCAGCCAAACTCGACCCTACGACGAGCAGTACTTC. This gives the protein CASSQTRPYDEQYF.

The chain links TRBV7-2 to TRBJ2-3; D possibly matches TRBD1 or TRBD2 (5 bases each). The CDR3 consists of 13 residues. V was clipped by 6 bases and J by 8 bases, with 15 bases between them. Germline V lookup: CDR1 SGHTA, CDR2 FQGNSA. CDR3: CASRPGSRGTQYF. The CDR3 DNA sequence: TGTGCCAGCAGGCCAGGGTCTCGGGGTACGCAGTATTTT.

The CDR3 spells CASSHRGQLNEKLFF. For the CDR3, the DNA is TGTGCCAGCAGCCATAGGGGACAGCTTAATGAAAAACTGTTTTTT. This chain uses TRBV5-4 with TRBJ1-4; 7 bases line up with TRBD1. Trimming removed 4 bases from V and 4 bases from J; junction bases left unmatched: 7. Germline V CDR1 and CDR2: SGHNT, YYREEE (reference sequence). The CDR3 extends over 15 amino acids. Supplemented by reference TRBV5-4 and TRBJ1-4, the full variable domain reads ETGVTQSPTHLIKTRGQQVTLRCSSQSGHNTVSWYQQALGQGPQFIFQYYREEENGRGNFPPRFSGLQFPNYSSELNVNALELDDSALYLCASSHRGQLNEKLFFGSGTQLSVL.

The chain has TRBV7-9 and TRBJ1-1; maybe TRBD1 (6 bases). Germline V gives CDR1 SEHNR, CDR2 FQNEAQ (reference sequence). The CDR3 runs to 12 residues. V gave up 5 bases and J gave up 12 bases, with 16 bases separating them. CDR3 bases: TGTGCCAGCAGCCATGAGGGGGTAGAATCTTTCTTT. It yields the protein CASSHEGVESFF.

The CDR3 nucleotides are TGTGCCAGCAGCCCTGGACAGCTTTTTTCTGGAAACACCATATATTTT. It yields the protein CASSPGQLFSGNTIYF. The chain uses TRBV7-2 and TRBJ1-3; D is possibly TRBD1 (6 bases). The V gene lost 5 bases and the J gene lost 1 base, with 15 bases spanning the gap. The length of the CDR3 is 16 residues. Germline V lookup: CDR1 SGHTA, CDR2 FQGNSA.

The rearrangement uses TRBV24-1 and TRBJ2-7; D unresolved. CDR1 and CDR2 from the germline V gene are KGHDR and SFDVKD. The CDR3 totals 11 residues. V gave up 1 base and J gave up 5 bases, with 2 bases separating them. This chain's CDR3 is CATSDFDEQYF. The DNA for the CDR3 is TGTGCCACCAGTGATTTTGACGAGCAGTACTTC.

The V gene is TRBV4-3, the J gene TRBJ2-5, with 7 bases that match TRBD1. The CDR3 loop spans 15 amino acids. Trimming took 0 bases from V and 7 from J; bases not matched to a gene: 8. Germline V gene lookup returns CDR1 LGHNA and CDR2 YSLEER. CDR3 loop: CASSQEQGLFGTQYF. Here the CDR3 DNA reads TGCGCCAGCAGCCAAGAACAGGGGCTATTTGGGACCCAGTACTTC.

The chain joins TRBV19 to TRBJ1-3, with D perhaps TRBD1 (6 bases). V lost 5 bases and J lost 2, with 16 bases in between. This CDR3 spans 16 amino acids. Germline values: CDR1 LNHDA, CDR2 SQIVND (reference sequence). CDR3 nucleotide sequence: TGTGCCAGTAGTTATCCGGGACACGGCCCTGGAAACACCATATATTTT. This gives the protein CASSYPGHGPGNTIYF.

The J gene is TRBJ2-7, the V gene TRBV30; 8 bases match TRBD1. CDR3 length equals 14 residues. Trimming at V came to 4 bases and at J to 4 bases, leaving 9 bases not matched to a gene. Germline V CDR1 and CDR2: GTSNPN, SVGIG (reference sequence). CDR3 bases: TGTGCCTGGAAAGTCAGTCAGGGGGCGTACGAGCAGTACTTC. Translating gives CAWKVSQGAYEQYF.

The chain is built from TRBV19 and TRBJ1-5; no clear D gene. The ends were cut back, 1 base at V and 6 bases at J, with 13 bases in the middle. Germline V CDR1 and CDR2: LNHDA, SQIVND (reference sequence). The CDR3 is 15 amino acids. DNA for the CDR3: TGTGCCAGTAGTATAGGGCAGGCCTCCACTCAGCCCCAGCATTTT. Its translation: CASSIGQASTQPQHF.

A single count supports this clone. The chain joins TRBV7-6 to TRBJ2-7; 7 nucleotides align to TRBD2. CDR3 length: 16 residues. CDR1 is SGHVS and CDR2 is FNYEAQ in the germline V gene. Trimming removed 1 base from V and 1 base from J; junction bases left unmatched: 7. The DNA of the CDR3 is TGTGCCAGCAGCTTAGGTTTAGCGGGTGTATCCTACGAGCAGTACTTC. Translated: CASSLGLAGVSYEQYF. Full variable domain (outside the CDR3, taken from reference TRBV7-6 and TRBJ2-7): GAGVSQSPRYKVTKRGQDVALRCDPISGHVSLYWYRQALGQGPEFLTYFNYEAQQDKSGLPNDRFSAERPEGSISTLTIQRTEQRDSAMYRCASSLGLAGVSYEQYFGPGTRLTVT.

This chain connects TRBV7-2 to TRBJ2-7; a possible D gene is TRBD2 (5 bases). In germline, CDR1 is SGHTA, CDR2 FQGNSA. V was pared by 1 base and J by 3 bases, with 13 bases between. This CDR3 is 15 amino acids long. This CDR3 is CASSLEARTYYEQYF. The CDR3, as DNA: TGTGCCAGCAGCTTAGAGGCTAGGACTTACTACGAGCAGTACTTC.

The V and J genes are TRBV14 and TRBJ1-1; TRBD1 is a possible D gene (5 bases). The CDR3 runs to 16 residues. V lost 1 base and J lost 1, with 13 bases in between. Germline V gene lookup returns CDR1 SGHDN and CDR2 FVKESK. CDR3 residues: CASSQGSGRQNTEAFF. The DNA for the CDR3 is TGTGCCAGCAGCCAAGGCTCGGGACGCCAGAACACTGAAGCTTTCTTT.

V usage is TRBV5-1 and J usage is TRBJ2-2; 7 bases align to TRBD1. The germline V gene encodes CDR1 SGHRS and CDR2 YFSETQ. The CDR3 spans 14 residues. Trimming at V came to 0 bases and at J to 4 bases, leaving 0 bases not matched to a gene. DNA for the CDR3: TGCGCCAGCAGCTTGGGACAGGGCACCGGGGAGCTGTTTTTT. It specifies CASSLGQGTGELFF.

In this sample, this clone turned up a few times. The chain is built from TRBV4-3 and TRBJ1-2, with D tentatively TRBD1 (6 bases). Germline CDR1 is LGHNA and CDR2 is YSLEER. The CDR3 is made up of 15 amino acids. Trimming removed 0 bases from V and 1 base from J, with 9 bases in between. Here the CDR3 DNA reads TGCGCCAGCAGCCAAGAGGGGACACATAACTATGGCTACACCTTC. Translating gives CASSQEGTHNYGYTF.

The chain links TRBV5-6 to TRBJ1-3; 11 bases fit TRBD1. After removal of 2 bases from V and 7 bases from J, the junction contained 5 bases not matched to a gene. The CDR3 totals 15 residues. CDR1 is SGHDT, CDR2 YYEEEE, per germline. CDR3 sequence reads: CASSLGDRGSNTIYF. Written as DNA, the CDR3 is TGTGCCAGCAGCTTAGGGGACAGGGGGTCGAACACCATATATTTT.

The chain uses TRBV27 and TRBJ2-1; TRBD2 is a possible D gene (6 bases). The V gene lost 2 bases and the J gene lost 4 bases, with 12 bases spanning the gap. The CDR3 runs 15 residues. Per the germline V gene, CDR1 is MNHEY and CDR2 is SMNVEV (reference sequence). The CDR3 DNA reads as TGTGCCAGCAGTTTACCGGGGGACCTTTACAATGAGCAGTTCTTC. Protein product: CASSLPGDLYNEQFF.

This clone was seen only once. This chain links TRBV19 with TRBJ1-5, with 8 nucleotides matching TRBD1. This CDR3 contains 16 residues. V shed 5 bases and J 2 bases; nucleotides not matched to a gene: 8. The V gene's germline CDR1 is LNHDA and CDR2 SQIVND (reference sequence). CDR3 loop: CASSSYDRGGNQPQHF. CDR3 bases: TGTGCCAGTAGTTCCTACGACAGGGGTGGCAATCAGCCCCAGCATTTT. Full variable domain (outside the CDR3, taken from reference TRBV19 and TRBJ1-5): DGGITQSPKYLFRKEGQNVTLSCEQNLNHDAMYWYRQDPGQGLRLIYYSQIVNDFQKGDIAEGYSVSREKKESFPLTVTSAQKNPTAFYLCASSSYDRGGNQPQHFGDGTRLSIL.

This chain joins TRBV20-1 and TRBJ2-7, with D perhaps matching TRBD1 (6 bases). CDR3 size: 11 residues. Germline V CDR1 and CDR2: DFQATT, SNEGSKA (reference sequence). The germline V and J ends were trimmed by 8 bases and 0 bases, with 8 bases remaining between them. This CDR3 reads CSLRGSYEQYF. The CDR3 nucleotides read TGCAGTCTCAGGGGCTCCTACGAGCAGTACTTC.

The V and J genes are TRBV15 and TRBJ1-1; D possibly corresponds to TRBD1 (6 bases). Germline-derived CDR1 and CDR2 are LNHNV and YYDKDF (reference sequence). Deletions cut 4 bases from V and 1 base from J, with 13 bases between. The CDR3 contains 15 residues. The CDR3 DNA is TGTGCCACCAGCACTGGGGGCAGTTCGAACACTGAAGCTTTCTTT. It codes for CATSTGGSSNTEAFF.

This clone was seen only a few times. The CDR3 nucleotides read TGTGCCAGCAGTTACACAGGGTACGCTTTCTTT. Encoded protein: CASSYTGYAFF. The chain joins TRBV6-2 or TRBV6-3 to TRBJ1-1, with D possibly being TRBD1 (6 bases). This CDR3 contains 11 residues. Per the germline V gene, CDR1 is MNHEY and CDR2 is SVGEGT. Trimming left V 2 bases short and J 11 bases short, with 9 bases between.

V usage is TRBV30 and J usage is TRBJ1-6, with 7 nucleotides matching TRBD1. CDR3 length equals 13 residues. The junction had 6 bases not matched to a gene; V was cut back by 5 bases and J by 8 bases. CDR1 is GTSNPN, CDR2 SVGIG, per germline (reference sequence). CDR3 amino acids: CAWARGPDSPLHF. The CDR3 nucleotides are TGTGCCTGGGCTAGGGGGCCTGATTCACCCCTCCACTTT.